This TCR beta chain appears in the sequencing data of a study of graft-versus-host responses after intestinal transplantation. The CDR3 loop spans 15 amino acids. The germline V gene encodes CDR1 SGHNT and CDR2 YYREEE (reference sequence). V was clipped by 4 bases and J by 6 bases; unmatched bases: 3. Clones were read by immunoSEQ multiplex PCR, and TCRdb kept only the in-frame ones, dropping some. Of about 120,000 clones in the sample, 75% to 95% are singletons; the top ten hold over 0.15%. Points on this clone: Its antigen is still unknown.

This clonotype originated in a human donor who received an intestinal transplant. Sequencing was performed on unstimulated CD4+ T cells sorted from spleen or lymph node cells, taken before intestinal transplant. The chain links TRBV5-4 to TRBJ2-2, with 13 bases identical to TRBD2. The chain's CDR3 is CASSPTSGGPGELFF. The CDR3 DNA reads TGTGCCAGCAGCCCGACTAGCGGGGGGCCCGGGGAGCTGTTTTTT. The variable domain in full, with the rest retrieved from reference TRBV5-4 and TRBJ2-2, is ETGVTQSPTHLIKTRGQQVTLRCSSQSGHNTVSWYQQALGQGPQFIFQYYREEENGRGNFPPRFSGLQFPNYSSELNVNALELDDSALYLCASSPTSGGPGELFFGEGSRLTVL.